The rows below give T cell receptor beta chains drawn from one sample of a study of T cells in Graves' hyperthyroidism and ophthalmopathy. Each CDR3 protein gets one entry after TCRdb re-called the multiplex PCR reads with MiXCR. Among about 380,000 distinct CDR3 sequences, 15% to 20% were seen once, and the ten largest hold 35% to 45%. The sequenced material came from blood. These receptors were taken from a man aged 18 to 29 with Graves' ophthalmopathy. CDR3s leave out the opening cysteine and the closing phenylalanine or tryptophan. D genes are given only for firm matches. The size of a clone is reported for some rows only, either as once, few or many, or as a class for expanded clones.

V	J	D	size	CDR3
TRBV5-4	TRBJ1-6	-	-	AMVQAGHNSPLH
TRBV2	TRBJ1-5	-	many	ASSQGRNQPQH
TRBV6-1	TRBJ2-7	-	many	ASTTPWGTLYEQY
TRBV5-1	TRBJ2-2	-	-	ASSLAYSNTGELF
TRBV10-3	TRBJ2-5	TRBD1	few	AISGQGQGETQY
TRBV18	TRBJ2-7	-	many	ASSQGQSYEQY
TRBV19	TRBJ1-5	-	few	ASSATGSHQPQH
TRBV28	TRBJ2-5	-	many	ASSFGGRGQETQY
TRBV19	TRBJ1-2	TRBD1	-	ASTDRASNYGYT
TRBV19	TRBJ1-2	-	few	ASSISPGLYGYT
TRBV7-9	TRBJ2-5	-	many	ASSLDPARAQY
TRBV6-1	TRBJ2-5	TRBD2	many	ASSFRTSGGPPSQETQY
TRBV7-2	TRBJ2-1	-	many	ASSLFQGLNEQF
TRBV7-9	TRBJ1-6	-	few	ASSFGGSYNSPLH
TRBV20-1	TRBJ1-2	TRBD1	-	SAGTGGGYT
TRBV7-3	TRBJ2-1	TRBD2	-	ASSETGTSGGALRNEQF
TRBV7-9	TRBJ2-7	-	many	ASSYWEGTKTYEQY
TRBV12-3/TRBV12-4	TRBJ2-2	TRBD2	few	ASAFGGVSGELF
TRBV6-5	TRBJ1-2	TRBD1	many	ASSYSVIMTGEHGYT
TRBV24-1	TRBJ2-1	-	once	ATSEPTTPGHYKEQF
TRBV5-1	TRBJ1-1	-	-	TSSLDGGLYTEAF
TRBV13	TRBJ2-3	-	few	ASSFRASPTDTQY
TRBV11-2	TRBJ1-1	-	many	ASSLAGPPEAF
TRBV12-3/TRBV12-4	TRBJ1-2	-	many	ASSYPGRGDYGYT
TRBV15	TRBJ2-1	-	few	ATSRAPGTYNEQF
TRBV2	TRBJ2-1	-	many	ASSDGPYNEQF
TRBV9	TRBJ2-5	TRBD2	once	AGSTVGRGLQETQY
TRBV5-8	TRBJ2-5	-	few	ASSLAAGTLQETQY
TRBV6-1	TRBJ2-3	-	many	ASSLWDGDTDTQY
TRBV11-2	TRBJ1-1	TRBD1	-	ASSSRTGVKAF
TRBV30	TRBJ1-1	-	-	AWKGMVTEAS
TRBV27	TRBJ2-1	-	-	ASSLSNYPPGDEQF
TRBV4-1	TRBJ2-5	TRBD2	-	ASSQVSSSGGPRETQY
TRBV15	TRBJ2-1	TRBD2	-	ATSRVAGGGDEQF
TRBV2	TRBJ1-6	TRBD1	many	ASSAQTGTGSPLH
TRBV2	TRBJ2-7	-	many	ASVGGGVPEQY
TRBV2	TRBJ2-1	-	few	AGSSGFDEQF
TRBV5-1	TRBJ2-3	-	many	ASSLARTDDLTDTQY
TRBV7-6	TRBJ2-2	-	-	ASSGRGTDTGELF
TRBV7-9	TRBJ2-7	TRBD1	many	ATATGVVYEQY
TRBV28	TRBJ2-7	-	-	ASRTDAAASYEQY
TRBV4-1	TRBJ2-2	-	-	ASSQVSNTGELF
TRBV28	TRBJ2-5	TRBD2	-	ASSDSGGAVETQY
TRBV5-1	TRBJ2-7	TRBD1	many	ASSSRTGAYEQY
TRBV10-3	TRBJ1-1	-	many	AISAHTGQANTEAF
TRBV2	TRBJ2-7	-	many	ASSPSGKGEQY
TRBV24-1	TRBJ2-1	TRBD1	few	ATSDSARDRGYNEQF
TRBV12-3/TRBV12-4	TRBJ2-5	-	-	ASSPLQGSETQY
TRBV5-1	TRBJ2-3	-	many	ASSTEMHTQY
TRBV9	TRBJ2-1	TRBD2	-	ASSSGTSDYNEQF
TRBV12-3/TRBV12-4	TRBJ1-1	-	many	ASSWGIEAF
TRBV5-1	TRBJ2-1	TRBD2	few	ASSLAGGAANNEQF
TRBV7-6	TRBJ2-3	-	many	ASSGRQRDITDTQY
TRBV6-6	TRBJ1-5	-	many	ASSWSSNGDSNQPQH
TRBV2	TRBJ2-3	TRBD1	once	ASSGTGGHTDTQY
TRBV13	TRBJ2-5	TRBD2	many	ASSPPAGETQY
TRBV29-1	TRBJ2-3	TRBD2	many	SVAAGSTSTDTQY
TRBV19	TRBJ1-1	-	few	ASSKQMDPLNTEAF
TRBV19	TRBJ2-7	-	few	ASSTDPQEFPYEQY